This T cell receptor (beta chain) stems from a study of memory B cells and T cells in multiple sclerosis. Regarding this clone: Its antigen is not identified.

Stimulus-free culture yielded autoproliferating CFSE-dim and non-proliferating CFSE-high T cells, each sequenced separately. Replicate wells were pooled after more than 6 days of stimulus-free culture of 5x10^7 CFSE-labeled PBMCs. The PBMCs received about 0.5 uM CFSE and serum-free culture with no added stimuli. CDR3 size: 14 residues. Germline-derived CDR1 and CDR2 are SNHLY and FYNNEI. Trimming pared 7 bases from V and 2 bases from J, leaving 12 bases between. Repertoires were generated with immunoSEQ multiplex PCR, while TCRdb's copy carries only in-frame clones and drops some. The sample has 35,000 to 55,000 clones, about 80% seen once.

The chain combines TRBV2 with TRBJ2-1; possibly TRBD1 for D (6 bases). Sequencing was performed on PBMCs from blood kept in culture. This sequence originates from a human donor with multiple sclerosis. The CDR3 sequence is CASTAGDTYNEQFF. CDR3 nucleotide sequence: TGTGCCAGCACCGCAGGGGATACCTACAATGAGCAGTTCTTC.